Listed here are 16 T cell receptor beta chains from one sample, sequenced in a study of cytomegalovirus exposure and HLA in healthy donors. Primers included in the PCR were 60 Vbeta and 13 Jbeta primers. Some clones are missing from TCRdb's copy, which holds only in-frame ones; the method was immunoSEQ multiplex PCR. The table has 150,000 to 200,000 clones, around 85% seen once. Sequencing was carried out using PBMCs. Receptor source: a man aged 18 to 29 in good health and CMV-seronegative.

This clone occurred once. CDR3 residues: CASRGQQNTEAFF. In nucleotides, the CDR3 is TGCGCCAGCCGTGGACAGCAGAACACTGAAGCTTTCTTT. The chain has TRBV5-1 and TRBJ1-1, with D possibly being TRBD1 (6 bases). CDR3 size: 13 residues. The germline V gene has CDR1 SGHRS and CDR2 YFSETQ. The ends were cut back, 7 bases at V and 1 base at J, with 11 bases in the middle.

This chain connects TRBV5-1 to TRBJ1-4, with 7 bases matching TRBD1. Trimming removed 4 bases from V and 8 bases from J; junction bases left unmatched: 8. The CDR3 is 14 amino acids. Germline V gene data show CDR1 as SGHRS and CDR2 as YFSETQ. CDR3 in amino acids: CASSDRQGGEKLFF. Written as DNA, the CDR3 is TGCGCCAGCAGCGACAGACAGGGCGGCGAAAAACTGTTTTTT.

About this clone: The same CDR3 can be traced to other DNA sequences in this sample. The chain combines TRBV27 with TRBJ2-7, with 14 positions matching TRBD2. Germline V gene data show CDR1 as MNHEY and CDR2 as SMNVEV (reference sequence). The V gene end was trimmed by 5 bases and the J gene end by 3 bases; junction bases not matched to a gene: 3. This CDR3 spans 15 amino acids. The CDR3 coding sequence is TGTGCCAGCAGTCTAGGGACTAGCGGGAGCTACGAGCAGTACTTC. Translation gives CASSLGTSGSYEQYF.

The rearrangement uses TRBV30 and TRBJ2-7, with 7 positions matching TRBD2. V dropped 4 bases and J dropped 2; count of bases not matched to a gene: 8. Per germline, CDR1 GTSNPN and CDR2 SVGIG (reference sequence). This CDR3 region has 14 residues. CDR3 residues: CAWKRGPGAYEQYF. The DNA for the CDR3 is TGTGCCTGGAAGCGGGGACCGGGAGCCTACGAGCAGTACTTC. Full variable domain (missing parts from reference TRBV30 and TRBJ2-7): SQTIHQWPATLVQPVGSPLSLECTVEGTSNPNLYWYRQAAGRGLQLLFYSVGIGQISSEVPQNLSASRPQDRQFILSSKKLLLSDSGFYLCAWKRGPGAYEQYFGPGTRLTVT.

The V call is TRBV7-8, the J call TRBJ2-5; 8 bases align to TRBD1. The germline CDR1 and CDR2 sequences are SGHVS and FQNEAQ. The CDR3 has 15 amino acids. V shed 3 bases and J 4 bases; nucleotides not matched to a gene: 7. In nucleotides, the CDR3 is TGTGCCAGCAGCTTGCTAGGACAGGGAGGAGAGACCCAGTACTTC. Encoded protein: CASSLLGQGGETQYF.

The chain uses TRBV6-1 and TRBJ1-4; 7 positions agree with TRBD1. J lost 5 bases, V lost 5 bases, and 5 bases had no gene match. The CDR3 is 14 amino acids. Looked up from germline, CDR1 is MNHNS and CDR2 is SASEGT. The CDR3 sequence: CASSNRGLNEKLFF. CDR3 nucleotides: TGTGCCAGCAGTAACAGGGGTTTGAATGAAAAACTGTTTTTT.

A word on this clone: Germline and junction disagree at one end, which may indicate a read error. The chain joins TRBV7-9 to TRBJ1-5, with TRBD1 identical over 8 bases. The CDR3 sequence is 15 residues long. Germline V gene data show CDR1 as SEHNR and CDR2 as FQNEAQ (reference sequence). In DNA form, the CDR3 reads TGTTCCAGCAGCTCGGACAGGGTTAGCAATCAGCCCCAGCATTTT. Translated, it gives CSSSSDRVSNQPQHF.

This clone appeared a few times. The CDR3 nucleotides are TGCGCCAGCAGCCAAGGGACAGGCGCGGGCCTAGGAAACACCATATATTTT. Translation: CASSQGTGAGLGNTIYF. This chain connects TRBV4-3 to TRBJ1-3; 7 nucleotides align to TRBD1. V lost 1 base, J lost 4 bases, and 10 bases stayed unmatched. Germline CDR1 LGHNA, CDR2 YSLEER. This CDR3 has 17 residues.

V and J are TRBV7-2 and TRBJ2-2; no firm D call. V was shortened by 4 bases and J by 6 bases, with 12 bases between the two germline ends. CDR3 length: 14 residues. Germline V gene lookup returns CDR1 SGHTA and CDR2 FQGNSA. CDR3 amino acids: CASSSRGEAGELFF. CDR3 DNA: TGTGCCAGCAGCTCGCGTGGTGAGGCCGGGGAGCTGTTTTTT.

The V gene is TRBV5-4, the J gene TRBJ2-2; the D gene is possibly TRBD1 (5 bases). The CDR3 consists of 14 residues. From germline, CDR1 is SGHNT and CDR2 YYREEE (reference sequence). V lost 4 bases to trimming and J lost 4 bases, with 11 bases between them. CDR3 sequence: CASSDKTGTGELFF. The CDR3, as DNA: TGTGCCAGCAGCGATAAAACAGGCACCGGGGAGCTGTTTTTT. Variable domain in full (rest from reference TRBV5-4 and TRBJ2-2): ETGVTQSPTHLIKTRGQQVTLRCSSQSGHNTVSWYQQALGQGPQFIFQYYREEENGRGNFPPRFSGLQFPNYSSELNVNALELDDSALYLCASSDKTGTGELFFGEGSRLTVL.

The chain recombines TRBV7-9 with TRBJ1-1, with 10 nucleotides matching TRBD1. The V and J ends lost 3 bases and 4 bases, in that order; junction bases with no gene match: 5. The CDR3 extends over 15 amino acids. The V gene's germline CDR1 is SEHNR and CDR2 FQNEAQ (reference sequence). DNA of the CDR3: TGTGCCAGCAGCTTTCGTAGGGACAGGGGCACTGAAGCTTTCTTT. It yields the protein CASSFRRDRGTEAFF. Combining the CDR3 with reference TRBV7-9 and TRBJ1-1 gives the whole variable domain DTGVSQNPRHKITKRGQNVTFRCDPISEHNRLYWYRQTLGQGPEFLTYFQNEAQLEKSRLLSDRFSAERPKGSFSTLEIQRTEQGDSAMYLCASSFRRDRGTEAFFGQGTRLTVV.

The J gene is TRBJ1-5, the V gene TRBV30; weak D call: TRBD1 (5 bases). With 2 bases removed from V and 0 bases from J, the gap between germline ends came to 8 bases. The CDR3 is 14 amino acids. CDR1 is GTSNPN and CDR2 is SVGIG in the germline V gene (reference sequence). In DNA form, the CDR3 reads TGTGCCTGGAGTCTGACAGCTAGCAATCAGCCCCAGCATTTT. Its protein product is CAWSLTASNQPQHF.

The chain employs TRBV2 and TRBJ2-5; TRBD2 matches 10 bases. CDR1 is SNHLY and CDR2 is FYNNEI in the germline V gene. This CDR3 region has 15 residues. V lost 5 bases to trimming and J lost 5 bases; unmatched junction nucleotides: 8. CDR3 in DNA: TGTGCCAGCAGTTTACTAGCGGGGTACGCGGAGACCCAGTACTTC. Translation gives CASSLLAGYAETQYF.

The chain uses TRBV9 and TRBJ2-5, with TRBD2 matching over 13 bases. V trimming: 3 bases; J trimming: 4 bases; junction bases outside the gene matches: 15. The CDR3 runs to 19 residues. Germline CDR1 and CDR2: SGDLS and YYNGEE. The CDR3 DNA follows: TGTGCCAGCAGCGCCGGGACTAGCGGGGTCCTTTCCTTTGGAGAGACCCAGTACTTC. It is translated as CASSAGTSGVLSFGETQYF.

Written as DNA, the CDR3 is TGTGCCAGCAGCAACGTCCCCCGCGGGGAGCAGTACTTC. Translating it yields CASSNVPRGEQYF. This chain uses TRBV7-2 with TRBJ2-7; a weak D match, TRBD2 (5 bases). Germline values: CDR1 SGHTA, CDR2 FQGNSA. V lost 5 bases, J lost 7 bases, and 15 bases lay in between. CDR3 length: 13 amino acids. Variable domain in full (rest from reference TRBV7-2 and TRBJ2-7): GAGVSQSPSNKVTEKGKDVELRCDPISGHTALYWYRQSLGQGLEFLIYFQGNSAPDKSGLPSDRFSAERTGGSVSTLTIQRTQQEDSAVYLCASSNVPRGEQYFGPGTRLTVT.

The chain joins TRBV4-2 to TRBJ2-2; 12 nucleotides line up with TRBD2. Trimming at V came to 4 bases and at J to 3 bases, leaving 12 bases not matched to a gene. The CDR3 covers 19 residues. Germline V gives CDR1 LGHNA, CDR2 YNFKEQ. In DNA form, the CDR3 reads TGTGCCAGCAGCCCATTTTTGACTAGCGGGAGTATCCACACCGGGGAGCTGTTTTTT. Protein: CASSPFLTSGSIHTGELFF.